This TCR beta chain was documented in a study of CD8+ T cells in alopecia areata. V lost 0 bases and J lost 4; bases outside the gene matches: 10. Germline values: CDR1 SGHVS, CDR2 FNYEAQ. The CDR3 runs 18 residues. The sequencing template was cDNA reverse transcribed from extracted RNA. Profiling relied on immunoSEQ multiplex PCR, and the TCRdb table lists in-frame clones only, not all of them. The table records some 82,000 clones, roughly half of them present only once. The clonotype was recovered from a human donor with alopecia areata. This chain connects TRBV7-6 to TRBJ2-1; 9 nucleotides align to TRBD2. The sequenced material came from NKG2D-high CD8+ T cells sorted from blood. The CDR3 reads CASSLAGAGGNPYNEQFF. CDR3 DNA sequence: TGTGCCAGCAGCTTAGCGGGAGCGGGGGGAAACCCGTACAATGAGCAGTTCTTC.